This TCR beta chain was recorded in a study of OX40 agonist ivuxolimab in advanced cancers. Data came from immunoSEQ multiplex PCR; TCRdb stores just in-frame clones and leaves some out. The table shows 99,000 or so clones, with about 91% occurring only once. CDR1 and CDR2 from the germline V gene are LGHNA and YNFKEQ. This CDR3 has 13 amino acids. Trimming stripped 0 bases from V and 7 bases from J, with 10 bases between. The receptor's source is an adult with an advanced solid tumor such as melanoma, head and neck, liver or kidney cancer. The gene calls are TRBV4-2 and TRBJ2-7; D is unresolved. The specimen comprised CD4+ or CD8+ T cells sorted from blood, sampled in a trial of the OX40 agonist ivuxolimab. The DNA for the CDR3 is TGTGCCAGCAGCCAAGATATTGGGCGGGAGCAGTACTTC. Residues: CASSQDIGREQYF.